This T cell receptor (beta chain) was sequenced for a study of blood T cell repertoires in COVID-19 (TCRdb year 2020). In terms of the full investigation: Samples covering the acute and convalescent phases of COVID-19 were provided by collaborators in the United States, Italy and Spain. A freely available public database, intended as a resource for researchers studying the immune response to SARS-CoV-2, is where the repertoires were released. Nearly every sample came with metadata listing a de-identified subject ID, COVID-19 status, age in years and sex. Samples were obtained from the ongoing ImmuneRACE study (first 160 participants) and from about 1,300 subjects provided by 6 global collaborators. HLA class I and class II types, where available, came from metadata supplied by the sample provider rather than from assay-based typing. Deeply sampled blood TCRbeta repertoires from subjects exposed to, actively infected with, or recovered from COVID-19 were included in the dataset. The prospective study material was composed of cDNA or gDNA derived from T cells, B-cell-depleted T cells, or PBMCs.

Comments on this clone: This receptor's antigen is unknown. Base quality data are lacking; no much larger clone is found one base away.

The immunoSEQ Assay, a bias-controlled multiplex PCR, was used to amplify TCRbeta CDR3 regions from genomic DNA. The original methods were these. Nucleated cell counts per sample were estimated from amplification of reference gene primers within the assay. Sequence reads were collapsed and filtered to measure the absolute abundance of every unique TCRbeta CDR3 rearrangement. For each sample, productive Simpson clonality was calculated by taking the square root of Simpson's diversity index across productive rearrangements. In its TCRdb copy, this immuneACCESS table keeps in-frame sequences only and misses some clones. Where compared with another copy, unresolved V genes explain less than half of these, and the others have no known cause. The DNA gave D and trimming, while V, J and clone size come from that table. Within this sample are approximately 330,000 clones, with approximately 86% of them counted one time only. Of the sample, roughly 4.2% falls within the top ten clones.

Participants in the prospective study were enrolled through a virtual design, were aged about 18 to 90 years, and lived in approximately 25 United States geographic areas. In the prospective study, participants were assigned to cohorts based on the clinical history participants reported in a screening survey and a study questionnaire. In the prospective study, mobile phlebotomists collected whole blood, serum and a nasopharyngeal or oropharyngeal swab from each participant. Prospective study participants could optionally give additional blood draws and questionnaires over an approximately two-month period. Prospective study blood samples were shipped either frozen or at room temperature before DNA extraction. What the research found in general, with its limitations: The amount of clinical and demographic metadata varied by source and participant and was provided uncurated.

The junction shows trimming of 1 base on V and 3 bases on J, plus 10 bases between the germline ends. Via the germline V gene (reference sequence), CDR1 is LGHDT and CDR2 YNNKEL. Counted from cysteine to phenylalanine, this CDR3 has 15 amino acids. The CDR3 DNA has 45 bases and is translated from base 1. The sequencing input was PBMCs or T cells enriched from blood (not recorded which). Rearrangement joined TRBV3-1 (or the pseudogene TRBV3-2) to TRBJ1-5; confidence is insufficient to name the D gene. The sequence derives from a woman aged 40-49 years with acute COVID-19. In nucleotides, the sequence is TGTGCCAGCAGCCAAGGCTTTGACTCCAATCAGCCCCAGCATTTT. Translated, this gives CASSQGFDSNQPQHF.